This T cell receptor beta chain came from a study of post-analysis software for immune sequencing data. Study at large: Clinical courses comprised relapsing-remitting, secondary progressive and progressive-relapsing multiple sclerosis.

Study-level results: Among 5 or 6 TRBV segments more frequent in patients than controls were TRBV5-6, TRBV5-1 and TRBV20-1. Analysis by F measure revealed that same-batch samples clustered strongly together.

Germline assignment: CDR1 SGHTA and CDR2 FQGNSA. This CDR3 region has 16 residues. Notes on this clonotype: Its antigen is currently unknown.

Unique molecular identifiers were carried by the TCR beta cDNA libraries. Between roughly 1 and 10 million T cells gave rise to approximately 520,000 cDNA molecules. TCRdb passed the PCR reads through MiXCR, listing each CDR3 protein once. The sample lists approximately 250,000 distinct CDR3 sequences; 36% were seen once. The source material was blood. This TCR came from a girl between 5 and 17 years old with multiple sclerosis. The chain couples TRBV7-2 to TRBJ2-1, with a possible D match to TRBD2 (6 bases). Judging by the DNA end, TRBJ2-7 fits better; the J call may be wrong. The CDR3 sequence: CASSLEGTVSYNEQYF. CDR3 bases: TGTGCCAGCAGCTTAGAAGGGACTGTCTCCTACAATGAGCAGTACTTC.